This TCR beta chain was profiled in a study of metastatic and nonmetastatic thyroid tumors. Study at large: Malignant thyroid and benign thyroid patients provided blood and tumor or nodule tissue whose repertoires were compared. General observations from the study: In both blood and tumor samples, TCR beta diversity was reported significantly higher for malignant than benign nodules.

Original methodology: Across clinicopathological groups, CDR3 differences served as the basis for building a distant-metastasis classifier for papillary thyroid cancer. From the PCR reads, TCRdb re-called clones with MiXCR. The V and J calls come from TCRdb's annotation, not from the publication. This table has 10,000 to 15,000 clones, over 25% appearing once. Worth noting for this clone: Its cognate antigen is unknown.

Per the germline V gene, CDR1 is GTSNPN and CDR2 is SVGIG (reference sequence). Between the trimmed V and J ends, which lost 2 bases and 3 bases, there was a span of 8 bases. This CDR3 has 12 amino acids. The entire patient cohort was treatment-naive prior to thyroid surgery. The rearrangement joins TRBV30 to TRBJ2-7; D uncertain. Specimen: tumor tissue. The TCR was taken from a female donor with papillary thyroid cancer or a benign thyroid nodule (not recorded which). Some clones in this sample may be carry-over from other donors' samples. As DNA, the CDR3 is TGTGCCTGGAGTTCATTCGGCTACGAGCAGTACTTC. Residues: CAWSSFGYEQYF. The whole variable domain, filled in from reference TRBV30 and TRBJ2-7, reads SQTIHQWPATLVQPVGSPLSLECTVEGTSNPNLYWYRQAAGRGLQLLFYSVGIGQISSEVPQNLSASRPQDRQFILSSKKLLLSDSGFYLCAWSSFGYEQYFGPGTRLTVT.